These 16 T cell receptor beta chains share one sample of origin, sequenced in a study of OX40 agonist ivuxolimab in advanced cancers. Sequencing was performed with immunoSEQ multiplex PCR; in TCRdb, only in-frame clones are kept and a portion is missing. Of approximately 76,000 clones listed, about 90% were seen once; the top ten hold under 0.9%. The sequencing used CD4+ or CD8+ T cells sorted from blood, collected in a trial of the OX40 agonist ivuxolimab. The receptor set was obtained from an adult with an advanced solid tumor such as melanoma, head and neck, liver or kidney cancer.

V is TRBV6-1 and J is TRBJ2-3, with D perhaps TRBD2 (7 bases). Germline V gene lookup returns CDR1 MNHNS and CDR2 SASEGT. CDR3 length: 15 amino acids. V dropped 5 bases and J dropped 2 bases, with 14 bases sitting between them. This chain's CDR3 is CASSSQRGHTDTQYF. The CDR3 DNA reads as TGTGCCAGCAGTTCTCAGCGGGGACACACAGATACGCAGTATTTT.

This chain links TRBV7-3 with TRBJ2-7, with a tentative D call TRBD1 (6 bases). CDR1 SGHTA and CDR2 FQGTGA come from the germline V gene. The CDR3 loop spans 15 amino acids. V lost 5 bases, J lost 4 bases, and 18 bases lay in between. Here the CDR3 DNA reads TGTGCCAGCAGCATTGACAGGTGGCCCCTATACGAGCAGTACTTC. This gives the protein CASSIDRWPLYEQYF.

This chain links TRBV27 with TRBJ1-4, with a weak D call TRBD1 (6 bases). The germline V gene has CDR1 MNHEY and CDR2 SMNVEV (reference sequence). Between the trimmed V and J ends, which lost 3 bases and 4 bases, there was a span of 12 bases. CDR3 length: 15 amino acids. Written as DNA, the CDR3 is TGTGCCAGCAGTTTCGAGGGGGGAATTAATGAAAAACTGTTTTTT. It encodes CASSFEGGINEKLFF.

V usage is TRBV5-1 and J usage is TRBJ2-3; 9 positions match TRBD1. The CDR3 totals 17 residues. Germline-derived CDR1 and CDR2 are SGHRS and YFSETQ. V lost 3 bases, J lost 4 bases, and 12 bases stayed unmatched. CDR3 amino acids: CASSSDRGSFGADTQYF. Here the CDR3 DNA reads TGCGCCAGCAGCTCGGACAGGGGATCGTTTGGAGCAGATACGCAGTATTTT.

The CDR3 loop reads CASSILRGMGFEQYF. CDR3 DNA sequence: TGCGCCAGCAGCATCCTCAGGGGCATGGGGTTCGAGCAGTACTTC. The chain employs TRBV4-1 and TRBJ2-7; a weak D match, TRBD1 (6 bases). CDR1 is MGHRA and CDR2 is YSYEKL in the germline V gene. V was pared by 5 bases and J by 6 bases, with 20 bases between. The CDR3 length is 15 residues.

This clone was counted only a few times. The chain has TRBV19 and TRBJ1-1; D remains unclear. Trimming removed 0 bases at V and 7 bases at J, with 6 bases between. This CDR3 spans 12 amino acids. The germline gives CDR1 LNHDA, CDR2 SQIVND (reference sequence). The DNA of the CDR3 is TGTGCCAGTAGTATAGACAGGTATGAAGCTTTCTTT. Residues: CASSIDRYEAFF.

The J gene is TRBJ2-7, the V gene TRBV4-1; D possibly corresponds to TRBD2 (5 bases). This CDR3 is built from 17 residues. Germline V gene lookup returns CDR1 MGHRA and CDR2 YSYEKL. Trimming pared 0 bases from V and 5 bases from J, leaving 20 bases between. Written as DNA, the CDR3 is TGCGCCAGCAGCCAAGATGGTCCGGGAAGCGGTAGACACGAGCAGTACTTC. This gives the protein CASSQDGPGSGRHEQYF.

V gene TRBV28 combines with J gene TRBJ2-4; 8 bases agree with TRBD1. The germline V gene has CDR1 MDHEN and CDR2 SYDVKM. The CDR3 is 16 residues long. V shed 5 bases, J shed 1 base, and the junction held 7 bases outside the gene matches. The CDR3 coding sequence is TGTGCCAGCAGTATTACCCGGGACAGGGCCAAAAACATTCAGTACTTC. Translation gives CASSITRDRAKNIQYF.

V is TRBV10-3 and J is TRBJ1-1; D call uncertain. Trimming removed 4 bases from V and 7 bases from J, with 13 bases in between. Per germline, CDR1 ENHRY and CDR2 SYGVKD. The length of the CDR3 is 13 residues. CDR3 residues: CAISGGGVGEAFF. In DNA, the CDR3 is TGTGCCATCAGTGGGGGTGGGGTGGGTGAAGCTTTCTTT.

The chain joins TRBV7-8 to TRBJ2-7; TRBD2 matches at 11 bases. J lost 6 bases, V lost 1 base, and 8 bases had no gene match. The CDR3 is 16 residues long. Germline assignment: CDR1 SGHVS and CDR2 FQNEAQ. The CDR3 region has the DNA TGTGCCAGCAGCTTAGTAACTAGCGGGAGATCTTCCGAGCAGTACTTC. Translated, it gives CASSLVTSGRSSEQYF.

This rearrangement joins TRBV7-8 to TRBJ2-7; a weak D match, TRBD1 (6 bases). V gave up 5 bases and J gave up 5 bases, with 16 bases separating them. The V gene's germline CDR1 is SGHVS and CDR2 FQNEAQ. This CDR3 contains 14 residues. This chain's CDR3 is CASSQDRASNEQYF. As DNA, the CDR3 is TGTGCCAGCAGCCAGGACAGAGCTAGCAACGAGCAGTACTTC. The full variable domain, in which reference TRBV7-8 and TRBJ2-7 provide the parts outside the CDR3, is GAGVSQSPRYKVAKRGQDVALRCDPISGHVSLFWYQQALGQGPEFLTYFQNEAQLDKSGLPSDRFFAERPEGSVSTLKIQRTQQEDSAVYLCASSQDRASNEQYFGPGTRLTVT.

This clone has just a few counts. This chain uses TRBV19 with TRBJ1-1; no firm D call. Germline V gene data show CDR1 as LNHDA and CDR2 as SQIVND (reference sequence). Trimming took off 0 bases at V and 11 bases at J, with 10 bases between the two ends. CDR3 length equals 12 residues. The CDR3 is CASSIDRGRAFF. The CDR3 nucleotides are TGTGCCAGTAGTATAGACCGCGGTAGGGCTTTCTTT.

This rearrangement joins TRBV5-1 to TRBJ2-7; 10 bases line up with TRBD2. V lost 4 bases to trimming and J lost 6 bases; unmatched junction nucleotides: 7. The CDR3 has 14 residues. CDR1 is SGHRS and CDR2 is YFSETQ in the germline V gene. DNA for the CDR3: TGCGCCAGCAGCCCCAGCGGGGGGGCCGTCGAGCAGTACTTC. It yields the protein CASSPSGGAVEQYF.

The CDR3 reads CASSAGRRSEAFF. CDR3 sequence (DNA): TGTGCCAGCAGTGCAGGGAGGAGGTCTGAAGCTTTCTTT. The rearrangement links TRBV28 to TRBJ1-1; D might be TRBD1 (5 bases). Per germline, CDR1 MDHEN and CDR2 SYDVKM. Trimming took off 5 bases at V and 6 bases at J, with 13 bases between the two ends. The CDR3 extends over 13 amino acids.

This sequence joins TRBV6-1 and TRBJ2-1, with 7 bases identical to TRBD2. CDR1 MNHNS and CDR2 SASEGT come from the germline V gene. The CDR3 is 15 amino acids. Losses at the gene ends were 2 bases for V and 7 bases for J; bases not matched to a gene: 8. The CDR3 spells CASSEPTPGGNEQFF. CDR3 DNA sequence: TGTGCCAGCAGTGAACCCACTCCGGGGGGAAATGAGCAGTTCTTC.

J is TRBJ2-7 and V is TRBV5-6; 11 bases line up with TRBD1. The CDR3 sequence is 14 residues long. Germline V gives CDR1 SGHDT, CDR2 YYEEEE. With V trimmed by 4 bases and J by 7 bases, 7 bases remained unmatched. The CDR3 sequence is CASSPGQGAREQYF. The CDR3, as DNA: TGTGCCAGCAGCCCAGGACAGGGGGCGCGGGAGCAGTACTTC.